This TCR beta chain originates from a study of shared clonotypes between healthy human individuals. Germline V gene lookup returns CDR1 SNHLY and CDR2 FYNNEI. Between the trimmed V and J ends, which lost 2 bases and 0 bases, there was a span of 12 bases. The CDR3 consists of 16 residues. Findings of the study overall: Non-shared clonotypes showed lower generation probabilities than clonotypes common to all four donors.

Selected positively for CCR7 and CD45RO-negative, naive CD8 cells excluded terminally differentiated effector memory CD45RA+ cells. Caucasian adults living in Nashville, Tennessee, provided all samples. This clone occurred once. The antigen is undetermined. Profiled with immunoSEQ multiplex PCR; TCRdb holds only in-frame clones, not every one. The data show approximately 1.9 million clones, about 93% seen once. The sample consisted of naive CD8+ T cells from PBMCs. This chain links TRBV2 with TRBJ2-3; D may match TRBD1 or TRBD2 (6 bases each). The source of this sequence is a man aged 18 to 35 in good health. Some clones in this sample may be carry-over from other donors' samples. CDR3 DNA sequence: TGTGCCAGCAGTGAATGGGCGGGACAAAGCACAGATACGCAGTATTTT. Translation: CASSEWAGQSTDTQYF.